This T cell receptor beta chain was identified in a study of persistence of HIV-infected CD4 T cells. Study background: A median of roughly 8 years of suppressive ART preceded sampling.

Overlapping HIV-1 Gag 15-mer peptides at roughly 1 ug per peptide per mL were used. CD4+ T cells upregulating both CD40 ligand and CD69 were sorted as responding cells. Sequencing used immunoSEQ version 4 in survey mode. TCRdb keeps only in-frame clones here, not all; method: immunoSEQ multiplex PCR. The sample consists of some 30,000 clones, 70% of them appearing once. CDR1 is SGHTA, CDR2 FQGTGA, per germline. V was cut by 2 bases and J by 2 bases, with 5 bases left in between. This CDR3 comprises 13 residues. This clone is medium-sized within its sample. Its antigen is still unknown. This sample comprised CD4+ T cells sorted from PBMCs after approximately 19-hour stimulation, obtained from a patient who received antiretroviral therapy. This clonotype originated in an adult man with HIV who was CMV-seropositive. V usage is TRBV7-3 and J usage is TRBJ2-3, with D unresolved. Written as DNA, the CDR3 is TGTGCCAGCAGCTTAGTTCCCACAGATACGCAGTATTTT. This translates into CASSLVPTDTQYF.